One sample yielded the 23 T cell receptor beta chains listed below, sequenced in a study of shared clonotypes between healthy human individuals. Sequencing was performed with immunoSEQ multiplex PCR; in TCRdb, only in-frame clones are kept and a portion is missing. This sample has 2 million to 2.5 million clones, with roughly 95% found just once. Terminally differentiated effector memory CD45RA+ cells were left out of the naive CD8 fraction, which was CD45RO-negative and positively selected for CCR7. The sequenced sample consisted of naive CD8+ T cells sorted from blood. These receptors were obtained from a man between 18 and 35 years old in good health.

This chain's CDR3 is CASSSPWEGSYEQYF. The CDR3 DNA follows: TGTGCCAGCAGTTCCCCCTGGGAAGGATCCTACGAGCAGTACTTC. The V call is TRBV27, the J call TRBJ2-7; D is uncertain. Between the trimmed V and J ends, which lost 4 bases and 1 base, there was a span of 14 bases. This CDR3 has 15 amino acids. Germline CDR1 MNHEY, CDR2 SMNVEV (reference sequence).

This rearrangement joins TRBV5-1 to TRBJ1-5; D perhaps matches TRBD1 (5 bases). The germline gives CDR1 SGHRS, CDR2 YFSETQ. The ends were cut back, 4 bases at V and 7 bases at J, with 39 bases in the middle. The CDR3 loop spans 22 amino acids. CDR3 sequence reads: CASSLHPTGGGILAIGEQPQHF. The CDR3 region has the DNA TGCGCCAGCAGCCTCCACCCCACCGGGGGAGGGATACTAGCAATAGGGGAACAGCCCCAGCATTTT.

To note about this clone: The conserved phenylalanine or tryptophan normally closing the CDR3 is absent here, so this likely arose from a read error. No DNA is shown, since the ends of the CDR3 on it are uncertain; the CDR3 is the one TCRdb lists. The J gene is TRBJ2-2, the V gene TRBV20-1; the table's D call, TRBD1, has no DNA check behind it. Per germline, CDR1 DFQATT and CDR2 SNEGSKA (reference sequence). A total of 8 residues make up the CDR3, ends included. The CDR3 is CSARSAPS.

The chain couples TRBV7-6 to TRBJ2-7, with D uncertain. V lost 1 base to trimming and J lost 2 bases, with 6 bases between them. CDR3 length equals 13 residues. CDR1 SGHVS and CDR2 FNYEAQ come from the germline V gene. The CDR3 sequence is CASSLDTTYEQYF. In DNA form, the CDR3 reads TGTGCCAGCAGCTTAGACACTACCTACGAGCAGTACTTC. The full variable domain, completed using reference TRBV7-6 and TRBJ2-7, is GAGVSQSPRYKVTKRGQDVALRCDPISGHVSLYWYRQALGQGPEFLTYFNYEAQQDKSGLPNDRFSAERPEGSISTLTIQRTEQRDSAMYRCASSLDTTYEQYFGPGTRLTVT.

Comment on this clone: This CDR3 is also generated by other DNA sequences in the sample. This rearrangement joins TRBV19 to TRBJ1-5; D uncertain. The germline V gene encodes CDR1 LNHDA and CDR2 SQIVND (reference sequence). V lost 2 bases to trimming and J lost 0 bases, with 8 bases between them. This CDR3 has 15 amino acids. This chain's CDR3 is CASSITGYSNQPQHF. The CDR3 DNA is TGTGCCAGTAGTATAACGGGATATAGCAATCAGCCCCAGCATTTT.

The chain joins TRBV13 to TRBJ2-7, with TRBD2 as a possible D gene (5 bases). Germline loops: CDR1 PRHDT, CDR2 FYEKMQ (reference sequence). This CDR3 has 13 residues. Trimming removed 1 base from V and 6 bases from J, with 10 bases in between. The CDR3 DNA reads as TGTGCCAGCAGCTTAGTGACCGGGATCGAGCAGTACTTC. It specifies CASSLVTGIEQYF.

The chain combines TRBV21-1 with TRBJ2-5; TRBD2, the table's D call, was not compared with the DNA. TRBV21-1 is assigned pseudogene status. This CDR3 contains 16 residues. The CDR3 region is CASSKVRQGGGETQYF. The CDR3 region has the DNA TGTGCCAGCAGCAAAGTTCGGCAGGGAGGAGGGGAGACCCAGTACTTC.

The CDR3 DNA sequence: TGCAGCGTTGAAGTGGTCCTTGCAGGGAACACCGGGGAGCTGTTTTTT. The encoded protein is CSVEVVLAGNTGELFF. The chain links TRBV29-1 to TRBJ2-2; no firm D call. Germline V gene sequence: CDR1 SQVTM, CDR2 ANQGSEA. V was shortened by 1 base and J by 1 base, with 13 bases between the two germline ends. The length of the CDR3 is 16 residues.

The rearrangement links TRBV7-8 to TRBJ2-7, with D perhaps matching TRBD2 (6 bases). Germline CDR1 reads SGHVS; CDR2 reads FQNEAQ. V was cut by 2 bases and J by 5 bases, with 10 bases left in between. The length of the CDR3 is 13 residues. The CDR3 sequence: CASSLPAGNEQYF. In DNA, the CDR3 is TGTGCCAGCAGCTTACCGGCGGGAAACGAGCAGTACTTC. The full variable domain, rest sourced from reference TRBV7-8 and TRBJ2-7, is GAGVSQSPRYKVAKRGQDVALRCDPISGHVSLFWYQQALGQGPEFLTYFQNEAQLDKSGLPSDRFFAERPEGSVSTLKIQRTQQEDSAVYLCASSLPAGNEQYFGPGTRLTVT.

This clone has a handful of counts. V is TRBV27 and J is TRBJ1-2; TRBD1 matches 7 bases. V lost 6 bases, J lost 4 bases, and 2 bases stayed unmatched. The germline gives CDR1 MNHEY, CDR2 SMNVEV (reference sequence). The CDR3 has 12 amino acids. CDR3 DNA sequence: TGTGCCAGCAGGACAGGGTCCTATGGCTACACCTTC. It translates to CASRTGSYGYTF.

This clone was detected a few times. The chain is built from TRBV15 and TRBJ1-1; TRBD1 is a possible D gene (5 bases). Germline V lookup: CDR1 LNHNV, CDR2 YYDKDF (reference sequence). Deletions cut 5 bases from V and 1 base from J, with 11 bases between. The CDR3 loop spans 14 amino acids. The CDR3 sequence: CATSWGGENTEAFF. CDR3 sequence (DNA): TGTGCCACCAGCTGGGGCGGTGAGAACACTGAAGCTTTCTTT.

This clone was seen just once. The V gene is TRBV7-9, the J gene TRBJ2-7, with 8 bases aligning to TRBD1. Germline CDR1 SEHNR, CDR2 FQNEAQ (reference sequence). The V gene end was trimmed by 2 bases and the J gene end by 0 bases; junction bases not matched to a gene: 3. The CDR3 runs 15 residues. CDR3 in amino acids: CASSLWTGFSYEQYF. In DNA, the CDR3 is TGTGCCAGCAGCTTATGGACAGGGTTCTCCTACGAGCAGTACTTC. Complete variable domain (other parts from reference TRBV7-9 and TRBJ2-7): DTGVSQNPRHKITKRGQNVTFRCDPISEHNRLYWYRQTLGQGPEFLTYFQNEAQLEKSRLLSDRFSAERPKGSFSTLEIQRTEQGDSAMYLCASSLWTGFSYEQYFGPGTRLTVT.

The V gene is TRBV7-6, the J gene TRBJ2-7; maybe TRBD2 (7 bases). CDR1 and CDR2 (germline): SGHVS, FNYEAQ. CDR3 size: 16 residues. The germline V and J ends were trimmed by 1 base and 1 base, with 14 bases remaining between them. The CDR3 reads CASSLGGGGRSYEQYF. The CDR3 nucleotides read TGTGCCAGCAGCTTAGGGGGCGGGGGCCGGTCCTACGAGCAGTACTTC. Together with reference TRBV7-6 and TRBJ2-7, the CDR3 gives the full variable domain: GAGVSQSPRYKVTKRGQDVALRCDPISGHVSLYWYRQALGQGPEFLTYFNYEAQQDKSGLPNDRFSAERPEGSISTLTIQRTEQRDSAMYRCASSLGGGGRSYEQYFGPGTRLTVT.

The V and J genes are TRBV4-2 and TRBJ1-5; D is perhaps TRBD1 (6 bases). V lost 0 bases and J 6 bases, leaving 12 bases between the germline ends. CDR3 length: 15 residues. CDR1 is LGHNA and CDR2 is YNFKEQ in the germline V gene. In nucleotides, the CDR3 is TGTGCCAGCAGCCAAGAGCAGGGGTCGGGTCAGCCCCAGCATTTT. It yields the protein CASSQEQGSGQPQHF.

The sample holds one count of this clone. The rearrangement joins TRBV13 to TRBJ2-7; the match to TRBD1 covers 10 bases. Germline loops: CDR1 PRHDT, CDR2 FYEKMQ (reference sequence). The CDR3 totals 15 residues. V shed 5 bases, J shed 2 bases, and the junction held 6 bases outside the gene matches. The CDR3 sequence is CASSPSGTGAYEQYF. The DNA for the CDR3 is TGTGCCAGCAGCCCATCCGGGACAGGGGCCTACGAGCAGTACTTC. The variable domain in full, completed from reference TRBV13 and TRBJ2-7, reads AAGVIQSPRHLIKEKRETATLKCYPIPRHDTVYWYQQGPGQDPQFLISFYEKMQSDKGSIPDRFSAQQFSDYHSELNMSSLELGDSALYFCASSPSGTGAYEQYFGPGTRLTVT.

This clone was counted once. The CDR3 region has the DNA TGCGCCAGCAGCCAAGACCCGAGCTCTGGAAACACCATATATTTT. As protein: CASSQDPSSGNTIYF. The chain recombines TRBV4-1 with TRBJ1-3, with unresolved D. Germline CDR1 and CDR2: MGHRA and YSYEKL. The CDR3 spans 15 residues. V lost 0 bases and J lost 0, with 6 bases in between.

The genes are TRBV5-1 and TRBJ2-1; 9 bases match TRBD2. Germline assignment: CDR1 SGHRS and CDR2 YFSETQ. The CDR3 length is 14 residues. V lost 5 bases to trimming and J lost 3 bases; unmatched junction nucleotides: 3. The CDR3 sequence: CASRLAGVYNEQFF. CDR3 nucleotide sequence: TGCGCCAGCAGACTAGCGGGCGTCTACAATGAGCAGTTCTTC.

The chain recombines TRBV28 with TRBJ1-2; 11 bases agree with TRBD1. After removal of 5 bases from V and 6 bases from J, the junction contained 8 bases not matched to a gene. The V gene's germline CDR1 is MDHEN and CDR2 SYDVKM. The length of the CDR3 is 15 residues. The CDR3 spells CASSRWTGGDHGYTF. In nucleotides, the CDR3 is TGTGCCAGCAGTCGTTGGACAGGGGGCGATCATGGCTACACCTTC.

CDR3: CASSQDGFEQYF. CDR3 nucleotides: TGCGCCAGCAGCCAAGATGGGTTCGAGCAGTACTTC. V gene TRBV4-3 combines with J gene TRBJ2-7; D remains ambiguous. The CDR3 runs 12 residues. The germline V gene encodes CDR1 LGHNA and CDR2 YSLEER. Deletions cut 0 bases from V and 6 bases from J, with 6 bases between.

About this clone itself: This sample includes further DNA sequences coding for the same CDR3. The V gene is TRBV9, the J gene TRBJ2-2; D is possibly TRBD1 or TRBD2 (5 bases each). The CDR3 covers 15 residues. The germline CDR1 and CDR2 sequences are SGDLS and YYNGEE. With 2 bases removed from V and 2 bases from J, the gap between germline ends came to 10 bases. The CDR3 reads CASSVGTVNTGELFF. In DNA form, the CDR3 reads TGTGCCAGCAGCGTTGGGACCGTAAACACCGGGGAGCTGTTTTTT.

This rearrangement joins TRBV18 to TRBJ2-3; D uncertain. V was trimmed by 0 bases and J by 11 bases, leaving 12 bases between them. This CDR3 has 13 amino acids. Germline V gives CDR1 KGHSH, CDR2 LQKENI. The CDR3 loop is CASSPPDGVVQYF. CDR3 in DNA: TGTGCCAGCTCACCACCGGACGGTGTTGTGCAGTATTTT.

This chain uses TRBV29-1 with TRBJ2-1, with TRBD1 identical over 12 bases. The CDR3 has 14 amino acids. Germline assignment: CDR1 SQVTM and CDR2 ANQGSEA. V shed 8 bases, J shed 7 bases, and the junction held 9 bases outside the gene matches. In DNA, the CDR3 is TGCAGCCATTCCCGGGGACAGGGGGCGAATGAGCAGTTCTTC. Translation gives CSHSRGQGANEQFF.

This sequence joins TRBV7-9 and TRBJ2-3; TRBD1 matches 8 bases. This CDR3 spans 15 amino acids. Germline V lookup: CDR1 SEHNR, CDR2 FQNEAQ (reference sequence). The V gene end was trimmed by 5 bases and the J gene end by 2 bases; junction bases not matched to a gene: 6. This CDR3 reads CASSPRTGFTDTQYF. The CDR3 DNA reads TGTGCCAGCAGCCCCAGGACAGGGTTCACAGATACGCAGTATTTT.